Each of the 23 T cell receptor beta chains below was sequenced from the same sample in a study of T cell responses to AZD1222 COVID-19 vaccine. TCRdb keeps only in-frame clones here, not all; method: immunoSEQ multiplex PCR. The sample lists 250,000 to 300,000 clones, approximately 94% occurring once. The source was peripheral blood, collected 28 days after the second AZD1222 dose. The receptors were gathered from an adult who received the AZD1222 COVID-19 vaccine.

This rearrangement joins TRBV28 to TRBJ2-7, with 8 bases fitting TRBD2. Losses at the gene ends were 5 bases for V and 2 bases for J; bases not matched to a gene: 8. Germline V CDR1 and CDR2: MDHEN, SYDVKM. This CDR3 has 15 residues. DNA of the CDR3: TGTGCCAGCAGTACACTGGGTAGCGGGACCTACGAGCAGTACTTC. Protein sequence: CASSTLGSGTYEQYF.

V and J are TRBV7-3 and TRBJ2-1; D perhaps matches TRBD2 (6 bases). V gave up 2 bases and J gave up 4 bases, with 12 bases separating them. Looked up from germline, CDR1 is SGHTA and CDR2 is FQGTGA. The CDR3 runs 15 residues. The CDR3 DNA is TGTGCCAGCAGCTTAGGAGCGGGTCAATACAATGAGCAGTTCTTC. Translating it yields CASSLGAGQYNEQFF.

CDR3 region: CASQADRVFGGYTF. CDR3 in DNA: TGTGCCAGCCAGGCGGACAGGGTGTTCGGTGGCTACACCTTC. J is TRBJ1-2 and V is TRBV28, with 8 bases matching TRBD1. Germline V CDR1 and CDR2: MDHEN, SYDVKM. J lost 7 bases, V lost 8 bases, and 12 bases had no gene match. The CDR3 consists of 14 residues.

V is TRBV28 and J is TRBJ1-3; D is possibly TRBD1 (5 bases). This CDR3 region has 14 residues. Germline values: CDR1 MDHEN, CDR2 SYDVKM. Trimming shortened V by 8 bases and J by 8 bases, and 19 bases separated the two germline ends. CDR3 DNA: TGTGCCAGCCTAACCAGGGCCCCCTACCACACCATATATTTT. Translated: CASLTRAPYHTIYF.

This chain connects TRBV10-3 to TRBJ2-1, with a weak D call TRBD2 (6 bases). V was trimmed by 4 bases and J by 2 bases, leaving 12 bases between them. Germline loops: CDR1 ENHRY, CDR2 SYGVKD. The CDR3 runs 15 residues. The CDR3 sequence: CAISGDLRTYNEQFF. As DNA, the CDR3 is TGTGCCATCAGTGGGGACTTACGAACCTACAATGAGCAGTTCTTC.

This sequence joins TRBV5-1 and TRBJ2-1; 7 bases agree with TRBD2. Per germline, CDR1 SGHRS and CDR2 YFSETQ. Unmatched junction bases numbered 5, after V lost 4 bases and J lost 7 bases. The CDR3 runs 13 residues. In DNA, the CDR3 is TGCGCCAGCAGCCTTCTAGCGGCAAATGAGCAGTTCTTC. Translated: CASSLLAANEQFF.

The chain joins TRBV12-2 to TRBJ2-1; TRBD2, the D gene given by the table, was not confirmed from the DNA. TRBV12-2 is marked as a pseudogene. This CDR3 comprises 18 residues. This chain's CDR3 is CASRLGHRVPRAYNEQFF. The CDR3 DNA sequence: TGTGCAAGTCGCTTAGGACACCGGGTCCCGCGGGCCTACAATGAGCAGTTCTTC.

This clone was counted once. The genes are TRBV6-5 and TRBJ2-2; 7 positions match TRBD1. CDR1 and CDR2 (germline): MNHEY, SVGAGI. This CDR3 region has 13 residues. V shed 4 bases and J 6 bases; nucleotides not matched to a gene: 2. CDR3 region: CASSFRGSGELFF. Written as DNA, the CDR3 is TGTGCCAGCAGTTTCAGGGGGTCCGGGGAGCTGTTTTTT.

The genes are TRBV11-3 and TRBJ2-2, with D tentatively TRBD1 or TRBD2 (5 bases each). The germline CDR1 and CDR2 sequences are SGHNT and YENEEA. The germline V and J ends were trimmed by 5 bases and 0 bases, with 16 bases remaining between them. The length of the CDR3 is 17 residues. The DNA of the CDR3 is TGTGCCAGCAGCCATACTGGGACCTCCTCGAACACCGGGGAGCTGTTTTTT. Amino acids: CASSHTGTSSNTGELFF.

The rearrangement uses TRBV7-9 and TRBJ2-5, with 12 bases fitting TRBD2. Germline-derived CDR1 and CDR2 are SEHNR and FQNEAQ (reference sequence). V was clipped by 5 bases and J by 2 bases; unmatched bases: 3. The CDR3 sequence is 15 residues long. The CDR3 spells CASSRLAGVQETQYF. CDR3 in DNA: TGTGCCAGCAGCCGACTAGCGGGAGTGCAAGAGACCCAGTACTTC.

The chain has TRBV6-5 and TRBJ2-2, with D unclear. The CDR3 has 14 residues. Trimming shortened V by 6 bases and J by 3 bases, and 11 bases separated the two germline ends. Germline V gene lookup returns CDR1 MNHEY and CDR2 SVGAGI. CDR3 sequence reads: CASRPVRDTGELFF. The CDR3 bases are TGTGCCAGCAGGCCGGTTAGGGACACCGGGGAGCTGTTTTTT.

The CDR3 DNA is TGCGCCAGCAGCGGTGGACAGGGGGCCCTCTATAACTATGGCTACACCTTC. Translation: CASSGGQGALYNYGYTF. The rearrangement joins TRBV5-1 to TRBJ1-2, with TRBD1 matching over 11 bases. J gave up 1 base and V 4 bases, and 9 bases lay outside the gene matches. The germline gives CDR1 SGHRS, CDR2 YFSETQ. CDR3 length: 17 amino acids.

The genes are TRBV10-3 and TRBJ2-5; TRBD1 is a possible D gene (5 bases). The germline gives CDR1 ENHRY, CDR2 SYGVKD. Trimming took off 0 bases at V and 10 bases at J, with 12 bases between the two ends. The CDR3 consists of 13 residues. CDR3 amino acids: CAISESGRVIQYF. CDR3 nucleotides: TGTGCCATCAGTGAGTCGGGCAGGGTGATCCAGTACTTC.

The rearrangement joins TRBV2 to TRBJ1-2, with D unresolved. With 7 bases removed from V and 0 bases from J, the gap between germline ends came to 9 bases. CDR1 and CDR2 from the germline V gene are SNHLY and FYNNEI. The CDR3 contains 13 residues. The CDR3 bases are TGTGCCAGCAAGCAACTCCCTAACTATGGCTACACCTTC. Its protein is CASKQLPNYGYTF.

This sequence joins TRBV7-9 and TRBJ1-1; D remains ambiguous. The CDR3 totals 12 residues. CDR1 SEHNR and CDR2 FQNEAQ come from the germline V gene (reference sequence). The V gene lost 3 bases and the J gene lost 5 bases, with 7 bases spanning the gap. CDR3 nucleotide sequence: TGTGCCAGCAGCTTTCGGGATACTGAAGCTTTCTTT. It encodes CASSFRDTEAFF.

The V call is TRBV2, the J call TRBJ1-5; D might be TRBD1 (6 bases). Deletions cut 2 bases from V and 7 bases from J, with 15 bases between. Germline CDR1 SNHLY, CDR2 FYNNEI. This CDR3 has 15 residues. The CDR3 region has the DNA TGTGCCAGCAGTGAACAAACAGGGAGGGGGCAGCCCCAGCATTTT. Protein: CASSEQTGRGQPQHF.

With respect to this clone: The identical CDR3 is also encoded by other nucleotide sequences in the sample. V usage is TRBV18 and J usage is TRBJ2-5; D gene uncertain. Germline CDR1 is KGHSH and CDR2 is LQKENI. The CDR3 extends over 11 amino acids. Trimming left V 2 bases short and J 5 bases short, with 3 bases between. CDR3 amino acids: CASSPGETQYF. CDR3 nucleotides: TGTGCCAGCTCACCAGGCGAGACCCAGTACTTC.

The chain uses TRBV7-9 and TRBJ2-5; D may be TRBD2 (6 bases). The ends were cut back, 2 bases at V and 3 bases at J, with 10 bases in the middle. Germline V CDR1 and CDR2: SEHNR, FQNEAQ (reference sequence). The CDR3 covers 14 residues. The CDR3 reads CASSLRASEETQYF. The CDR3 nucleotides are TGTGCCAGCAGCTTAAGGGCTAGCGAAGAGACCCAGTACTTC.

This clone came up once. In the same sample, other DNA sequences code for this CDR3. This chain connects TRBV5-1 to TRBJ1-2, with a possible D match to TRBD1 (5 bases). Trimming cost V 0 bases and J 4 bases, with 10 bases left between them. CDR1 is SGHRS, CDR2 YFSETQ, per germline. The CDR3 is 14 amino acids. CDR3 residues: CASSLGQGGYGYTF. The CDR3 DNA is TGCGCCAGCAGCTTGGGGCAGGGAGGCTATGGCTACACCTTC.

The chain employs TRBV28 and TRBJ2-7; possibly TRBD1 for D (6 bases). CDR1 is MDHEN, CDR2 SYDVKM, per germline. The CDR3 is made up of 16 amino acids. The V and J ends lost 7 bases and 5 bases respectively, with 24 bases between them. The CDR3 region is CASTFRGSPLFDEQYF. DNA of the CDR3: TGTGCCAGCACCTTTAGGGGGTCCCCGCTTTTCGACGAGCAGTACTTC. The full variable domain, with the rest looked up from reference TRBV28 and TRBJ2-7, is DVKVTQSSRYLVKRTGEKVFLECVQDMDHENMFWYRQDPGLGLRLIYFSYDVKMKEKGDIPEGYSVSREKKERFSLILESASTNQTSMYLCASTFRGSPLFDEQYFGPGTRLTVT.

CDR3 protein: CASSSQYSGTEAFF. CDR3 DNA sequence: TGTGCCAGCAGCTCCCAATACAGTGGCACTGAAGCTTTCTTT. The rearrangement joins TRBV7-2 to TRBJ1-1, with D uncertain. With 4 bases removed from V and 4 bases from J, the gap between germline ends came to 13 bases. The CDR3 length is 14 residues. Germline lookup yields CDR1 SGHTA and CDR2 FQGNSA.

The gene calls are TRBV5-4 and TRBJ2-2; 8 nucleotides align to TRBD1. The CDR3 extends over 15 amino acids. CDR1 and CDR2 from the germline V gene are SGHNT and YYREEE (reference sequence). Germline trimming cut 0 bases from V and 5 bases from J; bases unmatched to any gene: 3. CDR3 bases: TGTGCCAGCAGCTTGGGACAGGGGAAGACCGGGGAGCTGTTTTTT. It is translated as CASSLGQGKTGELFF.

The sample holds one count of this clone. This chain uses TRBV4-2 with TRBJ2-3; D perhaps matches TRBD1 (5 bases). Germline V gene data show CDR1 as LGHNA and CDR2 as YNFKEQ. The CDR3 spans 20 residues. Trimming stripped 1 base from V and 2 bases from J, with 25 bases between. The CDR3 protein is CASSQAEHGADPYFTDTQYF. In DNA, the CDR3 is TGTGCCAGCAGCCAAGCGGAACATGGGGCCGATCCATACTTCACAGATACGCAGTATTTT.